This TCR beta chain was identified in a study of OX40 agonist ivuxolimab in advanced cancers. The protocol was immunoSEQ multiplex PCR, while the TCRdb copy is restricted to in-frame clones and leaves out a portion. The table lists approximately 70,000 clones, 75% to 95% of them singletons. Cycle 7 day 1, cycle 4 day 1, and baseline were the timepoints at which blood was sampled. Germline V gene sequence: CDR1 SGHNT, CDR2 YYREEE (reference sequence). V dropped 4 bases and J dropped 1 base, with 2 bases sitting between them. This CDR3 spans 11 amino acids. The sequence was collected from an adult with an advanced solid tumor such as melanoma, head and neck, liver or kidney cancer. Material: CD4+ or CD8+ T cells sorted from blood, obtained in a trial of the OX40 agonist ivuxolimab. The chain is built from TRBV5-4 and TRBJ1-1; the D is unclear. The CDR3: CASSTNTEAFF. CDR3 sequence (DNA): TGTGCCAGCAGCACGAACACTGAAGCTTTCTTT.